This TCR beta chain came from a study of blood T cell repertoires in COVID-19. The CDR3 runs 15 residues. Germline lookup yields CDR1 SEHNR and CDR2 FQNEAQ (reference sequence). With 2 bases removed from V and 2 bases from J, the gap between germline ends came to 7 bases. During active infection, Seattle patients enrolled and were then monitored through disease. Libraries were prepared by immunoSEQ multiplex PCR; TCRdb keeps only in-frame clonotypes and omits some of them. The table has approximately 200,000 clones, 94% seen once. Material for sequencing was peripheral blood. The receptor was isolated from a young man with COVID-19, enrolled during active disease. The chain has TRBV7-9 and TRBJ2-6; D call uncertain. DNA for the CDR3: TGTGCCAGCAGCTTAAACAGTGCTGGGGCCAACGTCCTGACTTTC. The encoded protein is CASSLNSAGANVLTF.